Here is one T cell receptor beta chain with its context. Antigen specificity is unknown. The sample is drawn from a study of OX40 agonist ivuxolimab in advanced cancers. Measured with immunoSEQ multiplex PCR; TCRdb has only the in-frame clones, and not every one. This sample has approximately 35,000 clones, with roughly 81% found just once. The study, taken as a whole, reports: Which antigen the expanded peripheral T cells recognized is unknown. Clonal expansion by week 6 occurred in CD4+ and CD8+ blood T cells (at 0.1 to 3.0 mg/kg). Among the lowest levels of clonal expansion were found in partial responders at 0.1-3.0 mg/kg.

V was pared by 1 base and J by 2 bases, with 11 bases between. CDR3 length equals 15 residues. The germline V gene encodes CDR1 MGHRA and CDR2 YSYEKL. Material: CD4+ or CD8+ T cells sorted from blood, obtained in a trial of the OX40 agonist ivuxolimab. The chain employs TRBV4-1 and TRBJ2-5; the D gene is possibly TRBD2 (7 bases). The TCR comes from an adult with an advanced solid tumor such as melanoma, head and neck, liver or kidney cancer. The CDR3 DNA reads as TGCGCCAGCAGCCAAGCCGCGGGGGCTCAAGAGACCCAGTACTTC. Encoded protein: CASSQAAGAQETQYF.